Below, 10 T cell receptor beta chains from the same sample are listed, as sequenced in a study of blood T cell repertoires in COVID-19. Libraries were prepared by immunoSEQ multiplex PCR; TCRdb keeps only in-frame clonotypes and omits some of them. The sample holds almost 200,000 clones, 70% to 80% seen once. Sequencing input: peripheral blood. Every receptor here comes from a woman in her forties with COVID-19, enrolled during active disease.

V usage is TRBV7-6 and J usage is TRBJ2-1; the match to TRBD2 covers 7 bases. The CDR3 extends over 18 amino acids. After removal of 1 base from V and 2 bases from J, the junction contained 11 bases not matched to a gene. Germline V gene data show CDR1 as SGHVS and CDR2 as FNYEAQ. CDR3 nucleotide sequence: TGTGCCAGCAGCTTAGAGGTCCGCGGGGGAAACGCCTACAATGAGCAGTTCTTC. Translated: CASSLEVRGGNAYNEQFF.

The chain uses TRBV2 and TRBJ2-7, with a tentative D call TRBD2 (6 bases). The V and J ends lost 5 bases and 1 base respectively, with 15 bases between them. Germline-derived CDR1 and CDR2 are SNHLY and FYNNEI. This CDR3 is built from 15 residues. This chain's CDR3 is CASSSSGGISYEQYF. CDR3 nucleotide sequence: TGTGCCAGCAGTTCCAGCGGAGGGATTTCCTACGAGCAGTACTTC. The full variable domain, in which reference TRBV2 and TRBJ2-7 provide the parts outside the CDR3, is EPEVTQTPSHQVTQMGQEVILRCVPISNHLYFYWYRQILGQKVEFLVSFYNNEISEKSEIFDDQFSVERPDGSNFTLKIRSTKLEDSAMYFCASSSSGGISYEQYFGPGTRLTVT.

The CDR3 region is CASSLGLAGVSTDTQYF. CDR3 nucleotide sequence: TGTGCCAGCAGCCTAGGACTAGCGGGAGTTAGCACAGATACGCAGTATTTT. This sequence joins TRBV7-9 and TRBJ2-3, with 13 positions matching TRBD2. CDR1 is SEHNR, CDR2 FQNEAQ, per germline (reference sequence). This CDR3 has 17 residues. V was pared by 5 bases and J by 0 bases, with 5 bases of the junction left unmatched.

The chain couples TRBV7-2 to TRBJ2-1; 11 bases are a match to TRBD2. The length of the CDR3 is 15 residues. The V segment lost 3 bases and the J segment 9 bases; nucleotides outside the gene matches: 7. The germline V gene encodes CDR1 SGHTA and CDR2 FQGNSA. The CDR3 is CASSFALAGEGEQFF. CDR3 DNA sequence: TGTGCCAGCAGCTTCGCACTAGCGGGAGAAGGTGAGCAGTTCTTC.

The count of this clone is one. The chain uses TRBV9 and TRBJ2-5, with D possibly matching TRBD2 (6 bases). The germline V gene encodes CDR1 SGDLS and CDR2 YYNGEE. V gave up 8 bases and J gave up 0 bases, with 11 bases separating them. This CDR3 has 13 amino acids. CDR3 sequence (DNA): TGTGCCAGTGGTGGGAGGTACCAAGAGACCCAGTACTTC. Translating it yields CASGGRYQETQYF.

The chain couples TRBV4-2 to TRBJ2-7, with D possibly being TRBD1 (6 bases). There are 17 residues in the CDR3. Between the trimmed V and J ends, which lost 4 bases and 1 base, there was a span of 20 bases. Germline CDR1 and CDR2: LGHNA and YNFKEQ. The CDR3 sequence is CASSPMFIRGESYEQYF. CDR3 nucleotides: TGTGCCAGCAGCCCAATGTTTATCAGGGGTGAGTCCTACGAGCAGTACTTC.

The chain couples TRBV27 to TRBJ1-6; D unclear. Trimming removed 5 bases from V and 8 bases from J, with 13 bases in between. CDR1 and CDR2 from the germline V gene are MNHEY and SMNVEV (reference sequence). The CDR3 is 14 amino acids. CDR3 in amino acids: CASSSVALHSPLHF. The CDR3 DNA reads TGTGCCAGCAGTAGTGTCGCGTTACATTCACCCCTCCACTTT.

This clone was detected only once. The V call is TRBV7-2, the J call TRBJ2-4; 9 bases align to TRBD2. The ends lost 5 bases at V and 1 base at J; junction bases unmatched: 12. This CDR3 is 18 amino acids long. CDR1 is SGHTA and CDR2 is FQGNSA in the germline V gene. The CDR3: CASSPRAGSGGAKNIQYF. CDR3 nucleotide sequence: TGTGCCAGCAGCCCGAGGGCTGGGAGCGGGGGGGCCAAAAACATTCAGTACTTC.

This clone was seen a handful of times. This sequence joins TRBV29-1 and TRBJ1-1, with 7 bases matching TRBD1. Germline V gives CDR1 SQVTM, CDR2 ANQGSEA. CDR3 length equals 15 residues. CDR3 region: CSASIGGTGDTEAFF. In nucleotides, the CDR3 is TGCAGTGCCAGTATAGGGGGCACAGGAGATACTGAAGCTTTCTTT.

The V call is TRBV2, the J call TRBJ1-2; TRBD1 aligns across 8 bases. Germline V gene lookup returns CDR1 SNHLY and CDR2 FYNNEI. V gave up 2 bases and J gave up 5 bases; unmatched junction bases: 4. The CDR3 is made up of 14 amino acids. The CDR3 region is CASSERQGAYGYTF. The CDR3 DNA reads TGTGCCAGCAGTGAACGGCAGGGGGCTTATGGCTACACCTTC.